This entry lists 27 T cell receptor beta chains sequenced from one sample in a study of T cells in localized non-small cell lung cancer. TCRdb's copy holds only in-frame clones and misses some; the assay was immunoSEQ multiplex PCR. The repertoire has 75,000 to 95,000 clones, roughly 89% of them found once; the top ten carry around 14%. Source: peripheral blood, taken before any cancer treatment. The source is a man aged 35 to 70 with stage I squamous cell lung carcinoma.

The J gene is TRBJ1-4, the V gene TRBV7-9; 7 nucleotides align to TRBD1. The V segment lost 4 bases and the J segment 4 bases; nucleotides outside the gene matches: 6. CDR3 length: 15 residues. Germline CDR1 SEHNR, CDR2 FQNEAQ (reference sequence). The CDR3 protein is CASSSIQGDNEKLFF. The CDR3 DNA reads as TGTGCCAGCAGCTCCATTCAGGGGGATAATGAAAAACTGTTTTTT.

A remark on this clone: Since the CDR3 does not end with the conserved phenylalanine or tryptophan, this likely comes from a read error. V and J are TRBV6-5 and TRBJ2-4; TRBD2 might be the D (6 bases). Looked up from germline, CDR1 is MNHEY and CDR2 is SVGAGI. There are 13 residues in the CDR3. V gave up 0 bases and J gave up 10 bases, with 10 bases separating them. The CDR3 reads CASSYSGSTIQYL. Here the CDR3 DNA reads TGTGCCAGCAGTTACTCCGGGAGCACAATTCAGTACCTC.

The V gene is TRBV28, the J gene TRBJ1-1, with D possibly TRBD1 on 5 matching bases. CDR3 length equals 14 residues. V gave up 6 bases and J gave up 2 bases, with 13 bases separating them. Germline assignment: CDR1 MDHEN and CDR2 SYDVKM. CDR3 bases: TGTGCCAGCAGACCGGGACCATTAAACACTGAAGCTTTCTTT. Translated: CASRPGPLNTEAFF.

The chain uses TRBV27 and TRBJ1-1; tentative D call: TRBD1 (6 bases). The CDR3 runs 12 residues. V lost 6 bases to trimming and J lost 5 bases, with 10 bases between them. Germline V CDR1 and CDR2: MNHEY, SMNVEV (reference sequence). The CDR3 DNA is TGTGCCAGCAGAAGGGGGGAAACTGAAGCTTTCTTT. It is translated as CASRRGETEAFF.

The V gene is TRBV7-2, the J gene TRBJ2-1; D is uncertain. The V gene's germline CDR1 is SGHTA and CDR2 FQGNSA. V was pared by 0 bases and J by 3 bases, with 12 bases between. The CDR3 loop spans 16 amino acids. CDR3 nucleotide sequence: TGTGCCAGCAGCTTAGCCCAGCAGTTCGGCTACAATGAGCAGTTCTTC. This gives the protein CASSLAQQFGYNEQFF.

The chain links TRBV7-2 to TRBJ1-2; 7 bases line up with TRBD1. The CDR3 length is 12 residues. The germline V gene encodes CDR1 SGHTA and CDR2 FQGNSA. The J segment lost 0 bases and the V segment lost 8 bases, leaving 0 bases of the junction unmatched. This CDR3 reads CASGQANYGYTF. CDR3 coding DNA: TGTGCCAGCGGACAGGCTAACTATGGCTACACCTTC.

This clone is a singleton in its sample. The chain links TRBV27 to TRBJ2-2; 8 bases fit TRBD1. V lost 6 bases, J lost 3 bases, and 3 bases stayed unmatched. Per the germline V gene, CDR1 is MNHEY and CDR2 is SMNVEV (reference sequence). The CDR3 totals 14 residues. DNA of the CDR3: TGTGCCAGCAGACAGGGACAGGACACCGGGGAGCTGTTTTTT. Encoded protein: CASRQGQDTGELFF.

The CDR3 spells CSVLSRDRGGLNTEAFF. CDR3 DNA sequence: TGCAGCGTTCTGTCCCGGGACAGGGGAGGCTTGAACACTGAAGCTTTCTTT. The V and J genes are TRBV29-1 and TRBJ1-1; 10 bases map to TRBD1. Unmatched junction bases numbered 12, after V lost 5 bases and J lost 0 bases. Per the germline V gene, CDR1 is SQVTM and CDR2 is ANQGSEA. There are 17 residues in the CDR3.

The rearrangement uses TRBV7-9 and TRBJ1-3; D might be TRBD1 (6 bases). CDR1 SEHNR and CDR2 FQNEAQ come from the germline V gene (reference sequence). There are 17 residues in the CDR3. V shed 6 bases and J shed 0 bases, with 18 bases lying between them. The CDR3 loop reads CASSVLAGDYSGNTIYF. The DNA for the CDR3 is TGTGCCAGCAGTGTCCTCGCAGGGGACTACTCTGGAAACACCATATATTTT.

This clone was observed a handful of times. The chain carries TRBV9 and TRBJ2-3; D ambiguous. Germline CDR1 SGDLS, CDR2 YYNGEE. The V end lost 4 bases, the J end lost 5 bases, and 11 bases lay between the germline ends. The length of the CDR3 is 13 residues. The CDR3 here is CASSNSLEDTQYF. DNA of the CDR3: TGTGCCAGCAGCAATAGTTTAGAAGATACGCAGTATTTT. Filled out from reference TRBV9 and TRBJ2-3, the complete variable domain reads DSGVTQTPKHLITATGQRVTLRCSPRSGDLSVYWYQQSLDQGLQFLIQYYNGEERAKGNILERFSAQQFPDLHSELNLSSLELGDSALYFCASSNSLEDTQYFGPGTRLTVL.

The J gene is TRBJ1-2, the V gene TRBV18; weak D call: TRBD1 (6 bases). The CDR3 totals 15 residues. Germline V gene data show CDR1 as KGHSH and CDR2 as LQKENI. The V end was cut by 1 base, the J end by 6 bases, with 15 bases between. CDR3 DNA: TGTGCCAGCTCACCACAACAGGGTTTTCGAGATGGCTACACCTTC. It is translated as CASSPQQGFRDGYTF.

Only one count was recorded for this clone. J is TRBJ1-1 and V is TRBV5-1; D gene uncertain. The germline V gene has CDR1 SGHRS and CDR2 YFSETQ. Trimming took off 3 bases at V and 1 base at J, with 10 bases between the two ends. CDR3 length equals 14 residues. The CDR3 bases are TGCGCCAGCAGCTGGAATGACGGGAACACTGAAGCTTTCTTT. Its protein product is CASSWNDGNTEAFF.

This clone has a handful of counts. The J gene is TRBJ2-2, the V gene TRBV2, with a tentative D call TRBD2 (6 bases). The CDR3 covers 16 residues. Trimming stripped 1 base from V and 3 bases from J, with 12 bases between. Germline CDR1 is SNHLY and CDR2 is FYNNEI. CDR3 residues: CASSEGRRGYTGELFF. CDR3 DNA sequence: TGTGCCAGCAGTGAAGGCAGGAGGGGCTACACCGGGGAGCTGTTTTTT.

CDR3 DNA: TGTGCCAGTAGGGACAGGGCGGGCAATCAGCCCCAGCATTTT. Translating it yields CASRDRAGNQPQHF. This chain joins TRBV19 and TRBJ1-5; 8 bases fit TRBD1. In germline, CDR1 is LNHDA, CDR2 SQIVND (reference sequence). The trim removed 6 bases at V and 2 bases at J, leaving 3 bases unmatched. The CDR3 length is 14 residues.

J is TRBJ2-2 and V is TRBV27; D is undetermined. The germline CDR1 and CDR2 sequences are MNHEY and SMNVEV (reference sequence). The CDR3 runs 12 residues. Trimming shortened V by 8 bases and J by 6 bases, and 10 bases separated the two germline ends. CDR3 DNA sequence: TGTGCCAGCGGAGACGGTTCCGGGGAGCTGTTTTTT. It translates to CASGDGSGELFF.

This chain uses TRBV6-5 with TRBJ1-1, with D uncertain. Trimming removed 2 bases at V and 6 bases at J, with 10 bases between. Germline V gene data show CDR1 as MNHEY and CDR2 as SVGAGI. The CDR3 sequence is 13 residues long. Here the CDR3 DNA reads TGTGCCAGCAGTTACAGGAAGGACGCTGAAGCTTTCTTT. Its protein product is CASSYRKDAEAFF.

The V and J genes are TRBV5-1 and TRBJ1-1; possibly TRBD1 for D (6 bases). The CDR3 spans 13 residues. V was clipped by 7 bases and J by 4 bases, with 14 bases between them. Germline CDR1 SGHRS, CDR2 YFSETQ. This chain's CDR3 is CASSGVRATEAFF. CDR3 nucleotides: TGCGCCAGCTCAGGGGTGCGGGCCACTGAAGCTTTCTTT.

The rearrangement uses TRBV19 and TRBJ1-2; 8 bases match TRBD1. The CDR3 contains 15 residues. Germline values: CDR1 LNHDA, CDR2 SQIVND (reference sequence). Trimming took 5 bases from V and 7 from J; bases not matched to a gene: 12. The CDR3 is CASSARQGLSGGYTF. DNA of the CDR3: TGTGCCAGTAGTGCGAGACAGGGGTTATCGGGTGGCTACACCTTC.

The V gene is TRBV5-1, the J gene TRBJ1-1; no reliable D call. This CDR3 is 14 amino acids long. The germline V gene encodes CDR1 SGHRS and CDR2 YFSETQ. V dropped 6 bases and J dropped 2 bases, with 14 bases sitting between them. The CDR3 DNA follows: TGCGCCAGCACCGGGAGTGGAACCAACACTGAAGCTTTCTTT. Translating gives CASTGSGTNTEAFF.

V and J are TRBV19 and TRBJ1-6; 10 nucleotides line up with TRBD1. The germline V gene has CDR1 LNHDA and CDR2 SQIVND (reference sequence). The CDR3 runs 18 residues. V was clipped by 5 bases and J by 7 bases; unmatched bases: 14. The chain's CDR3 is CASSLPGRGQGRNSPLHF. CDR3 coding DNA: TGTGCCAGTAGTCTCCCGGGTCGGGGACAGGGGAGAAATTCACCCCTCCACTTT.

V usage is TRBV28 and J usage is TRBJ2-7; 7 nucleotides align to TRBD2. With V trimmed by 2 bases and J by 2 bases, 3 bases remained unmatched. This CDR3 spans 14 amino acids. Germline V gene data show CDR1 as MDHEN and CDR2 as SYDVKM. The CDR3 sequence: CASSLTGTTYEQYF. CDR3 in DNA: TGTGCCAGCAGTTTAACCGGGACTACCTACGAGCAGTACTTC.

The genes are TRBV6-1 and TRBJ1-2, with D possibly matching TRBD1 (5 bases). This CDR3 comprises 13 residues. Germline V gene data show CDR1 as MNHNS and CDR2 as SASEGT. V was cut by 7 bases and J by 6 bases, with 15 bases left in between. The CDR3 loop reads CASTQRETDGYTF. CDR3 coding DNA: TGTGCCAGCACCCAAAGGGAGACAGATGGCTACACCTTC.

CDR3 amino acids: CASSLTSGSTEAFF. CDR3 coding DNA: TGTGCCAGCAGCTTAACGAGCGGGAGCACTGAAGCTTTCTTT. The chain carries TRBV6-5 and TRBJ1-1; D is ambiguous. V was trimmed by 6 bases and J by 4 bases, leaving 15 bases between them. CDR3 length: 14 amino acids. In germline, CDR1 is MNHEY, CDR2 SVGAGI.

This sequence joins TRBV2 and TRBJ1-2; 9 positions agree with TRBD1. Losses at the gene ends were 4 bases for V and 0 bases for J; bases not matched to a gene: 9. CDR3 length equals 17 residues. CDR1 is SNHLY, CDR2 FYNNEI, per germline. The CDR3 DNA sequence: TGTGCCAGCAGTGGGGGCTGGGGGACAGGGTCTAACTATGGCTACACCTTC. Protein sequence: CASSGGWGTGSNYGYTF.

The chain combines TRBV5-1 with TRBJ2-7; D is unresolved. The length of the CDR3 is 15 residues. Germline CDR1 SGHRS, CDR2 YFSETQ. V was pared by 3 bases and J by 6 bases, with 19 bases between. CDR3 in amino acids: CASSSGGLITIEQYF. The CDR3 coding sequence is TGCGCCAGCAGCTCCGGCGGCCTAATTACGATCGAGCAGTACTTC.

V usage is TRBV9 and J usage is TRBJ2-1, with unresolved D. Germline CDR1 reads SGDLS; CDR2 reads YYNGEE. V was clipped by 0 bases and J by 11 bases, with 9 bases between them. The length of the CDR3 is 12 residues. CDR3 sequence reads: CASSVDLTQQFF. CDR3 bases: TGTGCCAGCAGCGTAGACTTGACTCAGCAGTTCTTC.

This chain uses TRBV15 with TRBJ1-4, with 10 bases fitting TRBD1. J gave up 8 bases and V 1 base, and 4 bases lay outside the gene matches. The CDR3 has 15 amino acids. Germline values: CDR1 LNHNV, CDR2 YYDKDF (reference sequence). In DNA, the CDR3 is TGTGCCACCAGCAGAGTTGGGACAGGGGTGGAAAAACTGTTTTTT. This codes for CATSRVGTGVEKLFF. Filled out from reference TRBV15 and TRBJ1-4, the complete variable domain reads DAMVIQNPRYQVTQFGKPVTLSCSQTLNHNVMYWYQQKSSQAPKLLFHYYDKDFNNEADTPDNFQSRRPNTSFCFLDIRSPGLGDTAMYLCATSRVGTGVEKLFFGSGTQLSVL.